The T cell receptor beta chain described here comes from a study of OX40 agonist ivuxolimab in advanced cancers. Looking at the study overall: Patients assigned to dose escalation were diagnosed with hepatocellular carcinoma, melanoma, renal cell or head and neck cancer. Enrollees could have had prior anti-PD-1, anti-PD-L1 or anti-CTLA-4 therapy, which under 50% had received.

Relative to its sample, this clone is medium-sized. Its antigen remains unidentified. Other nucleotide sequences from this sample produce the same CDR3. Notes on the study in general: Researchers did not establish what antigens the expanded peripheral T cells target. CD4+ and CD8+ T cells in blood underwent clonal expansion by week 6 at 0.1 to 3.0 mg/kg.

Only in-frame clones appear in the TCRdb table, and some are missing; sequencing was by immunoSEQ multiplex PCR. This table has some 10,000 clones, 60% to 80% appearing once. Germline CDR1 reads LNHDA; CDR2 reads SQIVND (reference sequence). V lost 8 bases, J lost 2 bases, and 0 bases stayed unmatched. This CDR3 is built from 12 residues. The clonotype was recovered from an adult with an advanced solid tumor such as melanoma, head and neck, liver or kidney cancer. This sample comprised CD4+ or CD8+ T cells sorted from blood, obtained in a trial of the OX40 agonist ivuxolimab. The rearrangement joins TRBV19 to TRBJ2-7; 10 nucleotides agree with TRBD1. The CDR3 loop reads CASGQGAYEQYF. In DNA form, the CDR3 reads TGTGCCAGTGGACAGGGGGCCTACGAGCAGTACTTC.